This T cell receptor beta chain is from a study of blood T cell repertoires in COVID-19. Study in general: Sample material is recorded as cDNA or gDNA derived from T cells, B-cell-depleted T cells, or PBMCs.

This CDR3 is built from 14 residues. Losses at the gene ends were 2 bases for V and 6 bases for J; bases not matched to a gene: 4. Per germline, CDR1 MNHEY and CDR2 SVGAGI. As processed by the authors: For nucleated cells, counts were estimated from reference gene primer amplification. Data came from immunoSEQ multiplex PCR; TCRdb stores just in-frame clones and leaves some out. Clone size and the V and J calls come from that table; the DNA yielded D and trimming. The repertoire consists of 150,000 to 200,000 clones, with about 88% occurring once and the leading ten covering about 7%. This TCR derives from a woman of 80 years or more in a cohort sampled during active or convalescent COVID-19. Sequenced: peripheral blood. This chain links TRBV6-5 with TRBJ1-5; TRBD1 aligns across 7 bases. CDR3 coding DNA: TGTGCCAGCAGTTACCAGGGGGGTCCTCAGCCCCAGCATTTT. It specifies CASSYQGGPQPQHF.